This T cell receptor beta chain was recorded in a study of patients and donors after allogeneic stem cell transplantation. Via MiXCR, TCRdb re-called the RT-PCR reads, giving one row per CDR3 protein. The table shows about a million distinct CDR3 sequences, with approximately 18% occurring only once. Germline loops: CDR1 DFQATT, CDR2 SNEGSKA (reference sequence). The CDR3 covers 16 residues. Trimming at V came to 2 bases and at J to 2 bases, leaving 8 bases not matched to a gene. The chain joins TRBV20-1 to TRBJ1-4; 7 bases align to TRBD1. The clonotype originates from a human donor who was either an allogeneic HSCT recipient or a stem cell or donor lymphocyte infusion donor (not recorded which). It is not recorded whose cells these are; they may come from a transplant donor. The source material was blood, either unsorted or a sorted T cell fraction (not recorded which). The CDR3 spells CSARKQGIATNEKLFF. CDR3 in DNA: TGCAGTGCTAGAAAACAGGGGATCGCTACTAATGAAAAACTGTTTTTT.